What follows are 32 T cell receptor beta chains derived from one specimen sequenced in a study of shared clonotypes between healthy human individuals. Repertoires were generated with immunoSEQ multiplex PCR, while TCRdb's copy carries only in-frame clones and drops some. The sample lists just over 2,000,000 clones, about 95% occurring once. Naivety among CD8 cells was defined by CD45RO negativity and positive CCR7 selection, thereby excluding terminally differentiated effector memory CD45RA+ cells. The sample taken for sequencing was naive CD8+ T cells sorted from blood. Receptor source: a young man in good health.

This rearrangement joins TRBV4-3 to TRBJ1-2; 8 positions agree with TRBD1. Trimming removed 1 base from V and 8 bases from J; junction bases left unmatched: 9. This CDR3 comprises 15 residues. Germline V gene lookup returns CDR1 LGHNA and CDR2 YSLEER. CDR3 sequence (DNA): TGCGCCAGCAGCCAAGTTCTCCAGGGGGCACAAGGCTACACCTTC. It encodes CASSQVLQGAQGYTF.

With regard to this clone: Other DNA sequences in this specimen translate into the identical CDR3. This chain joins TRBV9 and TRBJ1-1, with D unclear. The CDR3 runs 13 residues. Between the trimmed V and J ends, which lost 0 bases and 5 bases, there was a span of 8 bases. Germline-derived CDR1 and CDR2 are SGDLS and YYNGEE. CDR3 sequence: CASSVVAGTEAFF. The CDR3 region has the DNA TGTGCCAGCAGCGTAGTGGCGGGAACTGAAGCTTTCTTT. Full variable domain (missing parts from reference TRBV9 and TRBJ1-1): DSGVTQTPKHLITATGQRVTLRCSPRSGDLSVYWYQQSLDQGLQFLIQYYNGEERAKGNILERFSAQQFPDLHSELNLSSLELGDSALYFCASSVVAGTEAFFGQGTRLTVV.

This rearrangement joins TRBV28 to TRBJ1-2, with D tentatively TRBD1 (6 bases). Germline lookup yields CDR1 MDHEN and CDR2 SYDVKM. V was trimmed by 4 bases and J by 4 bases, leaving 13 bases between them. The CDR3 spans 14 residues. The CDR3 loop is CASSSIRTVYGYTF. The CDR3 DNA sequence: TGTGCCAGCAGTTCTATCAGGACAGTCTATGGCTACACCTTC.

CDR3 bases: TGTGCCATCAGGCCGGGACAGCGGAACCAAGAGACCCAGTACTTC. Its translation: CAIRPGQRNQETQYF. The V gene is TRBV10-3, the J gene TRBJ2-5; 7 bases fit TRBD1. With 6 bases clipped from V and 0 bases from J, the junction kept 7 bases outside the gene matches. The CDR3 is 15 residues long. CDR1 is ENHRY, CDR2 SYGVKD, per germline.

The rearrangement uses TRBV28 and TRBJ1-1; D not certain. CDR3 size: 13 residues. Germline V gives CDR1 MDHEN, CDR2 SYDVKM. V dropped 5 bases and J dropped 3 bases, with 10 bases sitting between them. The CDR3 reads CASSPTPYTEAFF. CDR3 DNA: TGTGCCAGCAGTCCTACCCCCTACACTGAAGCTTTCTTT.

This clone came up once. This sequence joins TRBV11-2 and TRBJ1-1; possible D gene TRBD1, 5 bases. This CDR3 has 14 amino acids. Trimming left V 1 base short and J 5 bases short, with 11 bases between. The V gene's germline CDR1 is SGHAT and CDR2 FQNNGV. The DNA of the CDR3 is TGTGCCAGCAGCTTAGTACCAGGGTTTACTGAAGCTTTCTTT. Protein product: CASSLVPGFTEAFF.

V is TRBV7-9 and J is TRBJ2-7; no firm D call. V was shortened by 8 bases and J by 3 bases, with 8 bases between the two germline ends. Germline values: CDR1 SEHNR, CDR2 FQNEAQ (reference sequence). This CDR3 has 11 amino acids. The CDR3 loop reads CASVGYYEQYF. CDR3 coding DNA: TGTGCCAGCGTAGGTTACTACGAGCAGTACTTC.

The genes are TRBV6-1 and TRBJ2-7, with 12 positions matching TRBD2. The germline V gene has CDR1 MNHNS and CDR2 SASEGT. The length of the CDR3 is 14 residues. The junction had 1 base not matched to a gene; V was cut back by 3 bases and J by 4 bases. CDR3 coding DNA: TGTGCCAGCAGTGATGGACTAGCGGGGTACGAGCAGTACTTC. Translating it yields CASSDGLAGYEQYF.

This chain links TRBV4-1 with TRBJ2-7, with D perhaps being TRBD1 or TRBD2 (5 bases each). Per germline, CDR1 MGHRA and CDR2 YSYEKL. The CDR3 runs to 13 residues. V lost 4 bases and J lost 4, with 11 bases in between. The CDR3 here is CASSPGPDYEQYF. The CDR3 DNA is TGCGCCAGCAGCCCGGGGCCAGATTACGAGCAGTACTTC.

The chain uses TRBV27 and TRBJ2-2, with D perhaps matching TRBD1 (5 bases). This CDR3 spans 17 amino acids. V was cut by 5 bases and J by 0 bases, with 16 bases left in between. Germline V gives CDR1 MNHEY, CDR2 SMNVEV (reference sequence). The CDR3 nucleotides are TGTGCCAGCAGTCAGGTACAGGTACTCGCGAACACCGGGGAGCTGTTTTTT. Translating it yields CASSQVQVLANTGELFF.

The CDR3 reads CASSYGGSVEQYF. Here the CDR3 DNA reads TGTGCCAGCAGTTATGGCGGGAGCGTCGAGCAGTACTTC. The V call is TRBV25-1, the J call TRBJ2-7; 7 bases match TRBD2. The CDR3 extends over 13 amino acids. V gave up 5 bases and J gave up 6 bases; unmatched junction bases: 7. CDR1 MGHDK and CDR2 SYGVNS come from the germline V gene.

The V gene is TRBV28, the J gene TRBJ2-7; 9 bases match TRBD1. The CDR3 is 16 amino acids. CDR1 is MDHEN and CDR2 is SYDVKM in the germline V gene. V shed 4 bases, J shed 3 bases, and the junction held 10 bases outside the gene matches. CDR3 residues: CASSSWTGDILYEQYF. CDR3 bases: TGTGCCAGCAGTTCCTGGACAGGGGATATCCTCTACGAGCAGTACTTC.

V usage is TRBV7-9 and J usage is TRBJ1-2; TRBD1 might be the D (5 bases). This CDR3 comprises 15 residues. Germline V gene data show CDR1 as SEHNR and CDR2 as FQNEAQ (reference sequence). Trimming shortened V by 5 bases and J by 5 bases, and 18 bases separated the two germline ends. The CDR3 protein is CASSESTGTEYGYTF. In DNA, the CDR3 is TGTGCCAGCAGCGAATCGACCGGGACCGAGTATGGCTACACCTTC.

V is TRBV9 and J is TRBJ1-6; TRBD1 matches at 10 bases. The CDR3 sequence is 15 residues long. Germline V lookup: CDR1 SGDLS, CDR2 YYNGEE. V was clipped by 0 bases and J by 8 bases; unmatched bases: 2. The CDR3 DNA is TGTGCCAGCAGCGTAGCCGGGACAGGGGATTCACCCCTCCACTTT. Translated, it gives CASSVAGTGDSPLHF.

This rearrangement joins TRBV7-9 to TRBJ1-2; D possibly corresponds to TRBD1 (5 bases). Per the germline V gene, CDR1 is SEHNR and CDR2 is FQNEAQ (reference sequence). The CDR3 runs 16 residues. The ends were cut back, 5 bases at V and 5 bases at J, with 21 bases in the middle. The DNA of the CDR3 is TGTGCCAGCAGCCCCGCCGGGTTGGGGGGATGGTATGGCTACACCTTC. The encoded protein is CASSPAGLGGWYGYTF.

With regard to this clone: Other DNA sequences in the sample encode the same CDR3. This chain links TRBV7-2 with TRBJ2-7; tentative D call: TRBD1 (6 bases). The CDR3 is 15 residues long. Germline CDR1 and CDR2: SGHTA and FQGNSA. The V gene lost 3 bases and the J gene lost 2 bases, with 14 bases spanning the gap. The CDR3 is CASSFYRAPTYEQYF. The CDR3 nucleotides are TGTGCCAGCAGCTTCTACAGGGCGCCGACCTACGAGCAGTACTTC.

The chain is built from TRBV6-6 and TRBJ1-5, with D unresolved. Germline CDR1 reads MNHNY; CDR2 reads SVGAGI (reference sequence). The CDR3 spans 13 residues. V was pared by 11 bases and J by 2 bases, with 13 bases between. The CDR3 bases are TGTGCCGGATCCCCGTACGGCAATCAGCCCCAGCATTTT. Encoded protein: CAGSPYGNQPQHF.

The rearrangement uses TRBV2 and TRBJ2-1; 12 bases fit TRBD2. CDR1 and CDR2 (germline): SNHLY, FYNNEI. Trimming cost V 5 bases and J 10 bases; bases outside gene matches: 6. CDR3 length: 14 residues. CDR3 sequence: CASSLWTSGDEQFF. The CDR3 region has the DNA TGTGCCAGCAGTTTATGGACTAGCGGGGACGAGCAGTTCTTC.

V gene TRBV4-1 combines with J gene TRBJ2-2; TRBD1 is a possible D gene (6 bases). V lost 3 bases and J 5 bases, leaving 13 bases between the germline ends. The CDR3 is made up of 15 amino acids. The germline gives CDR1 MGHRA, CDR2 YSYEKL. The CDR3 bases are TGCGCCAGCAGCCAGCTCAATACAGGGACCGGGGAGCTGTTTTTT. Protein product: CASSQLNTGTGELFF.

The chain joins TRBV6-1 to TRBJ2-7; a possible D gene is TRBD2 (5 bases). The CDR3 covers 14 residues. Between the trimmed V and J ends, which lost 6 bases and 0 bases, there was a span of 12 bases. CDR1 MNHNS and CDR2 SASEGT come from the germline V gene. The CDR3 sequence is CASSGSTSSYEQYF. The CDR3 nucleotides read TGTGCCAGCAGCGGATCTACTAGCTCCTACGAGCAGTACTTC.

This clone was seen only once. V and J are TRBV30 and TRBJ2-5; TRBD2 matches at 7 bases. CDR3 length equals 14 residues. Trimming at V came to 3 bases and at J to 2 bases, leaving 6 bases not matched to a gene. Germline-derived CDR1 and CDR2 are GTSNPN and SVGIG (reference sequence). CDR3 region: CAWRKRGLQETQYF. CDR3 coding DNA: TGTGCCTGGAGAAAGCGGGGCCTACAAGAGACCCAGTACTTC.

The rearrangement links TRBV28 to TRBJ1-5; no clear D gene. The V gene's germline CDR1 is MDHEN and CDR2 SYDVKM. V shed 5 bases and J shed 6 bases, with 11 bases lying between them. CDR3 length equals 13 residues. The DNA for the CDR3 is TGTGCCAGCAGTGACCACCCAACTCAGCCCCAGCATTTT. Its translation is CASSDHPTQPQHF. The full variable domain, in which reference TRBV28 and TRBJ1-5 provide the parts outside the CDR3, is DVKVTQSSRYLVKRTGEKVFLECVQDMDHENMFWYRQDPGLGLRLIYFSYDVKMKEKGDIPEGYSVSREKKERFSLILESASTNQTSMYLCASSDHPTQPQHFGDGTRLSIL.

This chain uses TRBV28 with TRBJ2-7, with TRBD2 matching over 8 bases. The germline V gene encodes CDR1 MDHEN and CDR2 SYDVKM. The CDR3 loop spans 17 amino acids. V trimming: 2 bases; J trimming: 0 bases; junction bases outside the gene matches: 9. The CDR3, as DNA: TGTGCCAGCAGTTTACCACCAGCGGGGGAAAGCTCCTACGAGCAGTACTTC. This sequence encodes CASSLPPAGESSYEQYF.

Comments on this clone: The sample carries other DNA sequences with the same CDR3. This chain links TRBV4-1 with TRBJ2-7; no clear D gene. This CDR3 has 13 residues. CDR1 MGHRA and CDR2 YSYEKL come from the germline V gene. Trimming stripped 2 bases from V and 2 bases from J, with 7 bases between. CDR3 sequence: CASSQSPTYEQYF. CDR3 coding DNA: TGCGCCAGCAGCCAATCTCCTACCTACGAGCAGTACTTC.

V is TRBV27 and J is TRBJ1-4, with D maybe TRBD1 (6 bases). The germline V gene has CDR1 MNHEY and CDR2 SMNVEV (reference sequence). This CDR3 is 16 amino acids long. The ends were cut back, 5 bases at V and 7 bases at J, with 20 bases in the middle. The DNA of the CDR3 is TGTGCCAGCAGTGAATCAAACAGGGTCGGTGGTGAAAAACTGTTTTTT. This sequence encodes CASSESNRVGGEKLFF.

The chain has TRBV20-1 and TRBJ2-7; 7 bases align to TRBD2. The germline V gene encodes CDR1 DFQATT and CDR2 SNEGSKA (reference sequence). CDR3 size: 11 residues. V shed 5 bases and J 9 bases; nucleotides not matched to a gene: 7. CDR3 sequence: CSASAGDGQYF. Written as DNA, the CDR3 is TGCAGTGCTTCGGCGGGGGACGGGCAGTACTTC.

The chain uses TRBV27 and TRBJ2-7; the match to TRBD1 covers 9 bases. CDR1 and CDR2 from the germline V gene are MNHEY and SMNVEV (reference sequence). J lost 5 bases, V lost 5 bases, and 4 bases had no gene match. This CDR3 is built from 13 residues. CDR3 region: CASSQGQGNEQYF. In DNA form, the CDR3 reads TGTGCCAGCAGTCAGGGACAGGGAAACGAGCAGTACTTC.

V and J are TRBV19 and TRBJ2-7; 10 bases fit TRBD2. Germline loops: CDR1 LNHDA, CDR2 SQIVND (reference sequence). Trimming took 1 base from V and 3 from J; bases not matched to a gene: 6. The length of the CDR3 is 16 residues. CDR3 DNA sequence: TGTGCCAGTAGTATAGTACTAGCGGGAAACTTCTACGAGCAGTACTTC. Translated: CASSIVLAGNFYEQYF. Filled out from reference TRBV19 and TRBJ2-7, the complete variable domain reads DGGITQSPKYLFRKEGQNVTLSCEQNLNHDAMYWYRQDPGQGLRLIYYSQIVNDFQKGDIAEGYSVSREKKESFPLTVTSAQKNPTAFYLCASSIVLAGNFYEQYFGPGTRLTVT.

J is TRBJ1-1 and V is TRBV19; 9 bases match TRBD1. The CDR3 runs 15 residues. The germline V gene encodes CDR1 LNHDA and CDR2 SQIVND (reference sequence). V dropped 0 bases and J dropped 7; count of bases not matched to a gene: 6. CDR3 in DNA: TGTGCCAGTAGTATAGAATGGACAGGGGCAAATGAAGCTTTCTTT. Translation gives CASSIEWTGANEAFF.

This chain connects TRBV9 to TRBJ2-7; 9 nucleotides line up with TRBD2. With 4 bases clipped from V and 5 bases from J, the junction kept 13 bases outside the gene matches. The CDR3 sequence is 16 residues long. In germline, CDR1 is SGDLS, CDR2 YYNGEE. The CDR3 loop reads CASSSSLLAGFDEQYF. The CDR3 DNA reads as TGTGCCAGCAGCTCCTCCTTACTAGCGGGTTTTGACGAGCAGTACTTC.

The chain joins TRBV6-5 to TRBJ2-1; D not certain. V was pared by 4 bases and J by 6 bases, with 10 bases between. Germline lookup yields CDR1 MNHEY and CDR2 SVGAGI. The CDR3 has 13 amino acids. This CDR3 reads CASSFGSINEQFF. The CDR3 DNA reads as TGTGCCAGCAGTTTCGGCTCGATCAATGAGCAGTTCTTC.

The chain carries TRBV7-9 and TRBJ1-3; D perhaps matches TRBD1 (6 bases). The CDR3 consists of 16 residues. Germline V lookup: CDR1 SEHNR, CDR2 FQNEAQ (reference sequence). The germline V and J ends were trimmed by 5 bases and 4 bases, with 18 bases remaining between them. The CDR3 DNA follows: TGTGCCAGCAGCCAAAACAGGGAAGAGTTCGGAAACACCATATATTTT. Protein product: CASSQNREEFGNTIYF.